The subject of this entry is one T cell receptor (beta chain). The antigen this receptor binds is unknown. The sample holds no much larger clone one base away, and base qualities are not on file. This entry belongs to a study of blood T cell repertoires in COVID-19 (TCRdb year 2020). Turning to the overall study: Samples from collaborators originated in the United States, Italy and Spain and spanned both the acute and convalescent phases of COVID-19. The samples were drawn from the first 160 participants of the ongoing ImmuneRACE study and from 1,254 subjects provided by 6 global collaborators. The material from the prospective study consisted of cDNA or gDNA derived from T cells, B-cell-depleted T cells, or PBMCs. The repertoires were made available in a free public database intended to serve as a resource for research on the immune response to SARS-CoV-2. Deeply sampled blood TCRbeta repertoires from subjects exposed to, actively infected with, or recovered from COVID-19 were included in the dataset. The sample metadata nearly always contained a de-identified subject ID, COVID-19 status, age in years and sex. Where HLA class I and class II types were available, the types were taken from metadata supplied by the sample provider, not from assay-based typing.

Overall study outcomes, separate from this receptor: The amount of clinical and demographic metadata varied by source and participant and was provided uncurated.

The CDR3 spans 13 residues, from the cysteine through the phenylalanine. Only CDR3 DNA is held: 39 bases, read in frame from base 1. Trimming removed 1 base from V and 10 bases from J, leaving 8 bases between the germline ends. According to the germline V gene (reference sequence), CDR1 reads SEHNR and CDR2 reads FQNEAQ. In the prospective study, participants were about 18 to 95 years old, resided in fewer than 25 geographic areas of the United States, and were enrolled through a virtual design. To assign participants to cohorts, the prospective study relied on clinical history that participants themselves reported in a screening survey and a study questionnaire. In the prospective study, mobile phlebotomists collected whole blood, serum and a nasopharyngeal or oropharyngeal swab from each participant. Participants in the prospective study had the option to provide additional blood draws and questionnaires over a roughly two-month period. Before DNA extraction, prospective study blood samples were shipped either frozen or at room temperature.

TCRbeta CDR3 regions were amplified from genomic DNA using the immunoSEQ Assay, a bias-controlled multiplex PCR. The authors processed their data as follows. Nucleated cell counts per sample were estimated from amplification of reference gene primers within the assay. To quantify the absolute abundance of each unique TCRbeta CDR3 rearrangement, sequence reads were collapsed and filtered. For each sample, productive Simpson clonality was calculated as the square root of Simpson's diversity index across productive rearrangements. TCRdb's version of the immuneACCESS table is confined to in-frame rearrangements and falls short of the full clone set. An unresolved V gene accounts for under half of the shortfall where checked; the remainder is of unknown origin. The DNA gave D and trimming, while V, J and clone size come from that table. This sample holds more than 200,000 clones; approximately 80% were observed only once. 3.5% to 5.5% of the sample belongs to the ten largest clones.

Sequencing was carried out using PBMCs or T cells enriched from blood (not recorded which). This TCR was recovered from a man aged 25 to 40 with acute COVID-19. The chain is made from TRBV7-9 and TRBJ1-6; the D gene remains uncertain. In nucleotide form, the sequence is TGTGCCAGCAGCTTAGATTTAGCCTCACCCCTCCACTTT. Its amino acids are CASSLDLASPLHF. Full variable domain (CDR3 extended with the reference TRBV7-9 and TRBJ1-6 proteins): DTGVSQNPRHKITKRGQNVTFRCDPISEHNRLYWYRQTLGQGPEFLTYFQNEAQLEKSRLLSDRFSAERPKGSFSTLEIQRTEQGDSAMYLCASSLDLASPLHFGNGTRLTVT.